These T cell receptor beta chains were read from a single sample in a study of blood T cell repertoires in COVID-19. Only in-frame clones appear in the TCRdb table, and some are missing; sequencing was by immunoSEQ multiplex PCR. The table shows 300,000 to 400,000 clones, with around 87% occurring only once. The sequencing sample was made of peripheral blood. The receptors stem from a woman aged 55-69 years with COVID-19, enrolled during active disease. Both conserved end residues are part of each CDR3. Fields, in order: CDR3 DNA, CDR3 protein, V gene, J gene, D gene, clone size. A D gene is named only where the DNA matches it firmly. Size tells how often a clone was seen (once, few, many) or the class of an expanded clone, and some rows leave it out.

TGTGCCAGCAGCTTGGACGGGGTGGCCAATCAGCCCCAGCATTTT,CASSLDGVANQPQHF,TRBV5-8,TRBJ1-5,NA,NA
TGTGCCAGCAGCTTAGCTACCTGGCCCGGGGAGCTGTTTTTT,CASSLATWPGELFF,TRBV7-9,TRBJ2-2,NA,NA
TGTGCCAGCAGACCGACAGGGTCCGGGGGCTACACCTTC,CASRPTGSGGYTF,TRBV7-2,TRBJ1-2,TRBD1,few
TGTGCCAGCAGCGTAGGGGACAGGTTAGCCTATGGCTACACCTTC,CASSVGDRLAYGYTF,TRBV9,TRBJ1-2,TRBD1,NA
TGTGCCAGCAGCCCTACCGGAGAGAACGAGCAGTACTTC,CASSPTGENEQYF,TRBV5-5,TRBJ2-7,NA,NA
TGTGCCAGCAGTCGGACTGGACAGGGCCCCACCGGGGAGCTGTTTTTT,CASSRTGQGPTGELFF,TRBV2,TRBJ2-2,TRBD1,NA
TGTGCCAGCAGCGTAGCTACCGGACTGACAGGGGCGTACCTCCACTTT,CASSVATGLTGAYLHF,TRBV9,TRBJ1-6,TRBD1,NA
TGTGCCAGCAGCTTCGGGACTAGCGGGAACTCCTACAATGAGCAGTTCTTC,CASSFGTSGNSYNEQFF,TRBV7-6,TRBJ2-1,TRBD2,NA
TGTGCCAGCAGCCCGGGACTTTGGGGGGACTATGGCTACACCTTC,CASSPGLWGDYGYTF,TRBV11-1,TRBJ1-2,NA,NA
TGTGCCAGCAGTAGAGACGGGACAGGTACCGACACCTTC,CASSRDGTGTDTF,TRBV12-3/TRBV12-4,TRBJ1-2,TRBD1,NA
TGTGCCAGCACTCCTCGGGGAGGGTTGACTGAAGCTTTCTTT,CASTPRGGLTEAFF,TRBV3-1/TRBV3-2,TRBJ1-1,NA,NA
TGTGCCAGCAGCCGCGACACCGGGGAGCTGTTTTTT,CASSRDTGELFF,TRBV5-4,TRBJ2-2,NA,NA
TGTGCCAGCAGTTTGGCGGGTAGATCACCCCTCCACTTT,CASSLAGRSPLHF,TRBV12-3/TRBV12-4,TRBJ1-6,NA,NA
TGTGCCAGCAGGGACGGGGTAGGGTTGAATTCACCCCTCCACTTT,CASRDGVGLNSPLHF,TRBV2,TRBJ1-6,NA,NA
TGTGCCAGTAGTCCAGGGTCGCGGAGCAATCAGCCCCAGCATTTT,CASSPGSRSNQPQHF,TRBV19,TRBJ1-5,NA,NA
TGTGCCTGGAGTAGCGGGGGGGCCGACGAGCAGTACTTC,CAWSSGGADEQYF,TRBV30,TRBJ2-7,TRBD2,NA
TGTGCCAGCTCACCCGGGACAGGGGGGAACACTGAAGCTTTCTTT,CASSPGTGGNTEAFF,TRBV18,TRBJ1-1,TRBD1,NA